Presented here are 27 T cell receptor beta chains from one specimen sequenced in a study of early T cells in non-severe SARS-CoV-2 infection. TCRdb re-derived calls from the 5' RACE reads in MiXCR, one entry per CDR3 protein. This sample has some 12,000 distinct CDR3 sequences, with around 5% found just once. Material: whole blood. The origin of the receptors is an adult who was a healthcare worker with PCR-confirmed SARS-CoV-2 infection or an uninfected control (not recorded which).

This clonotype is medium-sized within its sample. V usage is TRBV5-1 and J usage is TRBJ2-3; D ambiguous. From germline, CDR1 is SGHRS and CDR2 YFSETQ. This CDR3 is built from 15 residues. The V end was cut by 0 bases, the J end by 2 bases, with 10 bases between. The CDR3 nucleotides are TGCGCCAGCAGCTTGGCAGGCAGAAACACAGATACGCAGTATTTT. Translated: CASSLAGRNTDTQYF. The full variable domain, in which reference TRBV5-1 and TRBJ2-3 provide the parts outside the CDR3, is KAGVTQTPRYLIKTRGQQVTLSCSPISGHRSVSWYQQTPGQGLQFLFEYFSETQRNKGNFPGRFSGRQFSNSRSEMNVSTLELGDSALYLCASSLAGRNTDTQYFGPGTRLTVL.

This clonotype was detected many times. At one boundary the junction diverges from the germline segment, which might be a read error. The gene calls are TRBV7-7 and TRBJ2-3, with D uncertain. CDR1 is SSHAT and CDR2 is FNYEAQ in the germline V gene (reference sequence). The CDR3 sequence is 14 residues long. This chain's CDR3 is CASSSTAGADTQYF. CDR3 sequence (DNA): TGTGCTAGCAGCTCCACAGCCGGTGCAGATACGCAGTATTTT. The whole variable domain, filled in from reference TRBV7-7 and TRBJ2-3, reads GAGVSQSPRYKVTKRGQDVTLRCDPISSHATLYWYQQALGQGPEFLTYFNYEAQPDKSGLPSDRFSAERPEGSISTLTIQRTEQRDSAMYRCASSSTAGADTQYFGPGTRLTVL.

By frequency in the sample, this clonotype is medium-sized (0.01 to 0.1%). The J gene is TRBJ2-7, the V gene TRBV7-2, with no clear D. Trimming removed 5 bases at V and 3 bases at J, with 11 bases between. CDR1 is SGHTA and CDR2 is FQGNSA in the germline V gene. The CDR3 totals 13 residues. The CDR3 loop reads CASSLWALYEQYF. DNA of the CDR3: TGTGCCAGCAGCCTTTGGGCCCTCTACGAGCAGTACTTC.

This chain links TRBV7-8 with TRBJ1-2, with TRBD1 matching over 10 bases. This CDR3 region has 14 residues. Germline V lookup: CDR1 SGHVS, CDR2 FQNEAQ. Trimming at V came to 5 bases and at J to 12 bases, leaving 12 bases not matched to a gene. As DNA, the CDR3 is TGTGCCAGCAGCCTTCCGGGACAGGGGTCGAAGCACACCTTC. Protein: CASSLPGQGSKHTF.

V gene TRBV7-9 combines with J gene TRBJ2-3; D unresolved. Per germline, CDR1 SEHNR and CDR2 FQNEAQ (reference sequence). Trimming stripped 4 bases from V and 1 base from J, with 6 bases between. There are 13 residues in the CDR3. The CDR3 DNA is TGTGCCAGCAGCTCGGGCGGCACAGATACGCAGTATTTT. Its translation is CASSSGGTDTQYF.

This clonotype was seen at least ten times. V is TRBV15 and J is TRBJ1-2; D ambiguous. Trimming pared 0 bases from V and 4 bases from J, leaving 6 bases between. There are 13 residues in the CDR3. CDR1 and CDR2 from the germline V gene are LNHNV and YYDKDF (reference sequence). CDR3 bases: TGTGCCACCAGCAGAGATGCGGGCTATGGCTACACCTTC. Its protein product is CATSRDAGYGYTF.

By frequency in the sample, this clonotype is medium-sized. The chain has TRBV6-6 and TRBJ2-2; 11 bases are shared with TRBD2. The CDR3 covers 15 residues. V shed 6 bases, J shed 4 bases, and the junction held 4 bases outside the gene matches. CDR1 and CDR2 from the germline V gene are MNHNY and SVGAGI (reference sequence). CDR3 protein: CASRLAGGFTGELFF. CDR3 coding DNA: TGTGCCAGCAGGCTAGCGGGGGGTTTCACCGGGGAGCTGTTTTTT.

V gene TRBV4-1 combines with J gene TRBJ2-2, with unresolved D. V lost 1 base and J 0 bases, leaving 6 bases between the germline ends. Germline assignment: CDR1 MGHRA and CDR2 YSYEKL. The CDR3 length is 15 residues. CDR3 coding DNA: TGCGCCAGCAGCCAAGTTCTAACGAACACCGGGGAGCTGTTTTTT. This sequence encodes CASSQVLTNTGELFF.

The table lists this clonotype with a few counts. This chain links TRBV5-1 with TRBJ2-2, with 8 bases aligning to TRBD1. V lost 0 bases, J lost 7 bases, and 5 bases stayed unmatched. This CDR3 has 15 residues. Germline CDR1 SGHRS, CDR2 YFSETQ. CDR3 in amino acids: CASSLAQGANGELFF. The CDR3 DNA sequence: TGCGCCAGCAGCTTGGCCCAGGGGGCTAACGGGGAGCTGTTTTTT.

This clonotype was detected many times. The rearrangement joins TRBV11-2 to TRBJ1-1, with D perhaps matching TRBD1 (6 bases). There are 14 residues in the CDR3. V lost 2 bases to trimming and J lost 7 bases, with 14 bases between them. CDR1 SGHAT and CDR2 FQNNGV come from the germline V gene. CDR3 in DNA: TGTGCCAGCAGCTTAATTTGGGGGCCGGATGAAGCTTTCTTT. Residues: CASSLIWGPDEAFF. The full variable domain, with the rest looked up from reference TRBV11-2 and TRBJ1-1, is EAGVAQSPRYKIIEKRQSVAFWCNPISGHATLYWYQQILGQGPKLLIQFQNNGVVDDSQLPKDRFSAERLKGVDSTLKIQPAKLEDSAVYLCASSLIWGPDEAFFGQGTRLTVV.

V usage is TRBV12-3 or TRBV12-4 and J usage is TRBJ1-4; unclear D gene. The CDR3 has 12 residues. Trimming pared 6 bases from V and 8 bases from J, leaving 10 bases between. CDR3 sequence (DNA): TGTGCCAGCAGCAATATAAACGAAAAACTGTTTTTT. Protein product: CASSNINEKLFF.

This clonotype turned up a few times. The V and J genes are TRBV19 and TRBJ2-5, with D unclear. Per the germline V gene, CDR1 is LNHDA and CDR2 is SQIVND (reference sequence). The CDR3 length is 14 residues. V was trimmed by 1 base and J by 1 base, leaving 7 bases between them. Here the CDR3 DNA reads TGTGCCAGTAGTATAGGAGGCACCCAAGAGACCCAGTACTTC. Translated, it gives CASSIGGTQETQYF.

This clonotype was recorded at least ten times. This sequence joins TRBV7-8 and TRBJ1-2, with D possibly matching TRBD1 (6 bases). The length of the CDR3 is 16 residues. V lost 5 bases and J lost 4, with 20 bases in between. CDR1 and CDR2 (germline): SGHVS, FQNEAQ. This CDR3 is CASSPLLGDTPYGYTF. DNA for the CDR3: TGTGCCAGCAGCCCCCTACTGGGGGACACCCCCTATGGCTACACCTTC.

This clonotype was counted at least ten times. The chain combines TRBV9 with TRBJ2-6, with unresolved D. Trimming left V 2 bases short and J 0 bases short, with 6 bases between. The CDR3 spans 15 residues. The germline V gene encodes CDR1 SGDLS and CDR2 YYNGEE. CDR3 sequence: CASSVLYSGANVLTF. As DNA, the CDR3 is TGTGCCAGCAGCGTTTTGTACTCTGGGGCCAACGTCCTGACTTTC.

The V call is TRBV12-5, the J call TRBJ1-3; tentatively, D is TRBD1 (6 bases). Trimming removed 1 base at V and 2 bases at J, with 9 bases between. The V gene's germline CDR1 is LGHNT and CDR2 FRNRAP. This CDR3 has 15 amino acids. This CDR3 is CASGLATGTGNTIYF. The CDR3 DNA is TGTGCTAGTGGTTTGGCAACAGGGACTGGAAACACCATATATTTT.

This clonotype was seen ten or more times. This chain links TRBV6-5 with TRBJ2-1; 11 bases map to TRBD2. The V gene end was trimmed by 4 bases and the J gene end by 3 bases; junction bases not matched to a gene: 2. Looked up from germline, CDR1 is MNHEY and CDR2 is SVGAGI. This CDR3 spans 15 amino acids. CDR3: CASSFTSGGYNEQFF. The CDR3 DNA is TGTGCCAGCAGTTTCACTAGCGGGGGCTACAATGAGCAGTTCTTC.

By its share, this clonotype is medium-sized. The chain is built from TRBV12-3 or TRBV12-4 and TRBJ2-3; possibly TRBD1 or TRBD2 for D (5 bases each). This CDR3 is 14 amino acids long. The ends were cut back, 3 bases at V and 6 bases at J, with 13 bases in the middle. This CDR3 is CASSLGDRRDTQYF. As DNA, the CDR3 is TGTGCCAGCAGTTTGGGGGACCGACGGGATACGCAGTATTTT.

By proportion, this clonotype is medium-sized. The genes are TRBV20-1 and TRBJ1-1; TRBD1 matches at 9 bases. The CDR3 is 13 amino acids. With 5 bases clipped from V and 7 bases from J, the junction kept 8 bases outside the gene matches. Looked up from germline, CDR1 is DFQATT and CDR2 is SNEGSKA (reference sequence). This CDR3 is CSAPDRGFNEAFF. The CDR3 nucleotides read TGCAGTGCTCCCGACAGGGGGTTTAATGAAGCTTTCTTT.

This clonotype appeared many times. This rearrangement joins TRBV7-9 to TRBJ2-5, with D maybe TRBD2 (6 bases). In germline, CDR1 is SEHNR, CDR2 FQNEAQ (reference sequence). Between the trimmed V and J ends, which lost 2 bases and 5 bases, there was a span of 21 bases. The CDR3 contains 17 residues. This chain's CDR3 is CASSLPGLPQVPETQYF. CDR3 in DNA: TGTGCCAGCAGCTTACCTGGACTACCGCAAGTCCCGGAGACCCAGTACTTC.

By its share, this clonotype is medium-sized (0.01 to 0.1%). The V gene is TRBV5-6, the J gene TRBJ1-2; no definite D call. Trimming shortened V by 1 base and J by 0 bases, and 7 bases separated the two germline ends. This CDR3 region has 14 residues. The germline CDR1 and CDR2 sequences are SGHDT and YYEEEE. In nucleotides, the CDR3 is TGTGCCAGCAGCTTGTCCAGTGCTAACTATGGCTACACCTTC. Translation: CASSLSSANYGYTF. The full variable domain, its missing parts supplied by reference TRBV5-6 and TRBJ1-2, is DAGVTQSPTHLIKTRGQQVTLRCSPKSGHDTVSWYQQALGQGPQFIFQYYEEEERQRGNFPDRFSGHQFPNYSSELNVNALLLGDSALYLCASSLSSANYGYTFGSGTRLTVV.

The chain recombines TRBV6-5 with TRBJ2-2, with 9 bases matching TRBD2. Germline assignment: CDR1 MNHEY and CDR2 SVGAGI. V dropped 7 bases and J dropped 4; count of bases not matched to a gene: 4. This CDR3 is built from 14 residues. Here the CDR3 reads CASNIAGVTGELFF. In DNA, the CDR3 is TGTGCCAGCAATATAGCGGGGGTCACCGGGGAGCTGTTTTTT.

Worth noting for this clonotype: A much more abundant neighbour one base away suggests this may be a read error. The genes are TRBV11-2 and TRBJ2-7; D is tentatively TRBD1 or TRBD2 (5 bases each). The CDR3 runs to 14 residues. Looked up from germline, CDR1 is SGHAT and CDR2 is FQNNGV. The CDR3 loop reads CASGLDPGLREQYF. In nucleotides, the CDR3 is TGTGCCAGCGGCTTAGATCCGGGGCTTAGGGAGCAGTACTTC.

This chain joins TRBV11-2 and TRBJ2-4; D is possibly TRBD1 or TRBD2 (5 bases each). This CDR3 comprises 13 residues. The V end lost 0 bases, the J end lost 10 bases, and 10 bases lay between the germline ends. Germline assignment: CDR1 SGHAT and CDR2 FQNNGV. Here the CDR3 reads CASSLDPGRIQYF. DNA of the CDR3: TGTGCCAGCAGCTTAGATCCGGGGCGGATTCAGTACTTC.

This clonotype is medium-sized (0.01 to 0.1%). The V call is TRBV7-6, the J call TRBJ2-5; D is unclear. Germline V gene data show CDR1 as SGHVS and CDR2 as FNYEAQ. The CDR3 loop spans 14 amino acids. Trimming cost V 4 bases and J 5 bases, with 14 bases left between them. DNA for the CDR3: TGTGCCAGCAGCTCCCGTAAGATCCATGAGACCCAGTACTTC. It encodes CASSSRKIHETQYF.

In this sample, this clonotype turned up many times. V gene TRBV6-5 combines with J gene TRBJ2-2, with D maybe TRBD1 (6 bases). The V end lost 0 bases, the J end lost 1 base, and 6 bases lay between the germline ends. The germline V gene encodes CDR1 MNHEY and CDR2 SVGAGI. The length of the CDR3 is 15 residues. The CDR3 region is CASSYSRGNTGELFF. The CDR3 coding sequence is TGTGCCAGCAGTTACTCCAGGGGGAACACCGGGGAGCTGTTTTTT.

This clonotype was seen many times. The V and J genes are TRBV20-1 and TRBJ2-5, with a tentative D call TRBD2 (6 bases). Germline assignment: CDR1 DFQATT and CDR2 SNEGSKA (reference sequence). CDR3 size: 14 residues. The V end was cut by 0 bases, the J end by 9 bases, with 17 bases between. The CDR3 DNA reads as TGCAGTGCTAGAGATCTGGCCGGGGGAGTGTCCCAGTACTTC. It codes for CSARDLAGGVSQYF.

By share, this clonotype counts as medium-sized. This CDR3 is CASSWTAFSYEQYF. The DNA of the CDR3 is TGTGCCAGCAGCTGGACAGCTTTCTCCTACGAGCAGTACTTC. The genes are TRBV7-2 and TRBJ2-7; D possibly corresponds to TRBD1 (6 bases). Germline lookup yields CDR1 SGHTA and CDR2 FQGNSA. Trimming stripped 4 bases from V and 0 bases from J, with 10 bases between. CDR3 length: 14 residues.